Sequencing of this T cell receptor beta chain was carried out in a study of blood T cell repertoires in COVID-19. Study-level background: Whether acute or convalescent, the COVID-19 samples came from the United States, Italy and Spain. PBMCs, B-cell-depleted T cells, or T cells provided the cDNA or gDNA that made up the material.

Study processing details: Counts of nucleated cells, estimated from reference gene primer amplification, were obtained. Method: immunoSEQ multiplex PCR; TCRdb's copy keeps in-frame clones and lacks some. The D gene and trimming were derived from the DNA, and the V and J assignments and clone size from that table. The table records tens of thousands of clones, around 86% of them present only once. CDR1 and CDR2 (germline): LNHDA, SQIVND (reference sequence). The length of the CDR3 is 14 residues. V gave up 9 bases and J gave up 0 bases; unmatched junction bases: 3. Source material: peripheral blood. The sequence was collected from a man in his sixties with active or convalescent COVID-19. The V call is TRBV19, the J call TRBJ2-3; 10 bases are shared with TRBD2. CDR3 sequence: CASFSGGSTDTQYF. The CDR3 nucleotides are TGTGCCAGCTTTAGCGGGGGGAGCACAGATACGCAGTATTTT.